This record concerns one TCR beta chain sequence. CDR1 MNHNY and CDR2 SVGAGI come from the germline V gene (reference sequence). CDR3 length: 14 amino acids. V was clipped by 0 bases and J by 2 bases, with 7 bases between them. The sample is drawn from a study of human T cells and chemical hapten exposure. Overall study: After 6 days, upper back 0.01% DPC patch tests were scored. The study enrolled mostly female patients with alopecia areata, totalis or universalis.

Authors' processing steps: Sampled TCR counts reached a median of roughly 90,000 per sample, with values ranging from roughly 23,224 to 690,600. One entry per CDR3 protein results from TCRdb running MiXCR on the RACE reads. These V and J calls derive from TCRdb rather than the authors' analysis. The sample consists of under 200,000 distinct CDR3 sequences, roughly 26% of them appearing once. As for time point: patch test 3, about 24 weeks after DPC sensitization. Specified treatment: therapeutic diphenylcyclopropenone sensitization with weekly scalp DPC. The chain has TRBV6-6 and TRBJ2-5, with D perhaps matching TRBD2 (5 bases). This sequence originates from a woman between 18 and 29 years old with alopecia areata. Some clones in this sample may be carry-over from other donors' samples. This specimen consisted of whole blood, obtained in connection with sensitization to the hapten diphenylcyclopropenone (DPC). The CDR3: CASSYSPGQETQYF. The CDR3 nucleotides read TGTGCCAGCAGTTACTCCCCGGGGCAAGAGACCCAGTACTTC.